This TCR beta chain was found in a study of response to subunit inactivated influenza vaccine. TCRdb called the RT-PCR reads again in MiXCR, with one record for every CDR3 protein. The sample shows roughly 460,000 distinct CDR3 sequences, 9.5% to 13% of them seen only once. CDR3 length: 17 amino acids. J gave up 1 base and V 0 bases, and 1 base lay outside the gene matches. Germline values: CDR1 SGHNT, CDR2 YYREEE (reference sequence). Only a few counts were recorded for this clonotype. The source is a man aged 45-65 years who received an inactivated influenza vaccine. The J gene is TRBJ2-2, the V gene TRBV5-4, with TRBD2 identical over 12 bases. The source material was PBMCs from blood, sampled roughly 48 days after vaccination. The CDR3 loop reads CASSLGTSGKNTGELFF. The CDR3 bases are TGTGCCAGCAGCTTGGGGACTAGCGGGAAGAACACCGGGGAGCTGTTTTTT. The full variable domain, with the rest looked up from reference TRBV5-4 and TRBJ2-2, is ETGVTQSPTHLIKTRGQQVTLRCSSQSGHNTVSWYQQALGQGPQFIFQYYREEENGRGNFPPRFSGLQFPNYSSELNVNALELDDSALYLCASSLGTSGKNTGELFFGEGSRLTVL.